This T cell receptor beta chain was recovered during a study of shared clonotypes between healthy human individuals (dated by TCRdb to about 2020). Turning to the overall study: Three men and two women, aged 18 to 49 years, made up the cohort. For each donor, three plates each were used for CD4 naive and CD4 memory, two plates were used for CD8 naive, and one plate was used for CD8 memory. Per donor, leukapheresis produced somewhere between about 0.85 and 8.9 billion PBMCs. To estimate repertoire size and how much clonotype sharing occurs between individuals, the study deeply sequenced the blood TCR repertoires of five healthy adults. To increase sequencing depth and limit assay-specific biases, TCR repertoire library preparation and sequencing were carried out by different laboratories using diverse techniques. Findings and caveats that apply to the study as a whole: Incomplete sequencing was indicated by rarefaction of sorted-subset datasets, despite the large sequencing depth. Compared with non-shared clonotypes, the clonotypes found in all four sorted-subset donors had higher generation probabilities. Because the study included only a small number of donors, the genetic and exposure-history diversity represented was limited. Estimated clonotype richness was generally larger for naive than for memory subsets. Sampling was restricted to blood, and TCR repertoires in tissue are likely to differ from TCR repertoires in blood. Pairwise subsampling led to the expectation that sequencing depth would affect the degree of clonotype sharing among donors. Across a handful of donors, around 5.4% of naive CD4, approximately 3.6% of naive CD8, under 2.5% of memory CD4, and under 0.45% of memory CD8 clonotypes were shared.

Note on this clone: The specificity of this receptor is unknown. No quality values exist for individual bases; no much larger clone is one base distant.

The donors were healthy, HIV-negative adults with no recently reported acute infections or vaccinations. Every donor was a Caucasian adult living in Nashville, Tennessee, USA. CD4+ T cells were enriched by magnetic negative selection, after which naive cells were positively selected on CD45RA and the negative fraction was taken as the memory subset. Blood was collected by leukapheresis, and PBMCs were isolated by Ficoll-Histopaque density gradient centrifugation and then cryopreserved in liquid nitrogen vapor phase. Analytical flow cytometry was used to check the purity and quantity of every magnetically sorted T cell population. From each sorted fraction, genomic DNA was isolated and quantified by UV absorbance on a Nanodrop 2000c. Using the deep immunoSEQ assay, multiplex PCR amplified TCR CDR3 regions from genomic DNA. Genomic DNA extracted from each cell subset was distributed evenly over all wells of several immunoSEQ 96-well plates, and each plate served as one replicate. For sorted subsets, each replicate PCR was loaded with 150 to 250 ng genomic DNA, equivalent to some 31,000 T cell genomes. Purified libraries were quantified with a Qubit 3.0 fluorometer, sized on a Bioanalyzer 2100, and re-quantified with the KAPA Library Quantification kit. Every immunoSEQ 96-well plate was sequenced on a separate single-read 150-cycle Illumina NextSeq 550 flow cell. The source study handled its data this way. Because the immunoSEQ output included only junctional sequences and no quality scores, the filtering could not be the same as the filtering used for full-length reads. To assign V/J genes and CDR3, sequences were annotated against IMGT germline references using PyIR, a Python wrapper for IgBLAST v1.9. Reads were filtered out if the reads had weak V/J assignments (E-value above 1e-6), no CDR3, stop codons, out-of-frame junctions, or ambiguous translated residues. A V3J clonotype was defined by an identical inferred V gene, J gene, and CDR3 amino acid sequence. To compute the percentage overlap between repertoires, the number of shared unique clonotypes was divided by the size of the smaller repertoire. Repertoire richness was assessed with RTK rarefaction, the Chao1 estimator, and Recon v2.1 estimates of unobserved clonotypes. Generation probabilities for all TCRbeta clonotypes obtained by the gDNA method from four donors were computed using OLGA. As stored in TCRdb, this immuneACCESS dataset retains in-frame rearrangements with V and J assigned. A fraction of the clones does not appear; measured against another copy, unresolved V genes explain less than half of the discrepancy, and the remainder lacks a known reason. V, J and clone size are taken as reported in that table, and D and trimming were inferred from the DNA itself. This sample lists 950,000 to 1,100,000 clones; approximately 72% were detected once. The ten top clones hold 1.4% to 1.5% of the sample.

The receptor was derived from a young man in good health. Sequenced input: memory CD4+ T cells sorted from blood. Interpreted using the paper, the cell subset or site label stands for: CD45RA-negative fraction.

The CDR3 here reads CASSLVGLAGALNEQFF. The sequence in DNA is TGCGCCAGCAGCCTCGTCGGACTAGCGGGAGCGTTGAATGAGCAGTTCTTC. The V and J genes are TRBV4-1 and TRBJ2-1, with 13 central nucleotides matching TRBD2. The cysteine opens and the phenylalanine closes a CDR3 of 17 amino acids. Of all the DNA, just the CDR3 is kept, 51 bases in frame from base 1. For CDR1 and CDR2, the germline V gene lists MGHRA and YSYEKL. Trimming takes 4 bases off V and 7 bases off J; junction bases not matched to a gene: 10.